Presented here are 27 T cell receptor beta chains from one specimen sequenced in a study of blood T cells in healthy people across ages. Through a sample-barcoded 5' primer and a J-beta primer mix, a second PCR was run for roughly 7 to 11 cycles. TCRdb itself ran the 5' RACE reads through MiXCR, one entry per CDR3 protein. The repertoire has 1 million or so distinct CDR3 sequences, under 45% of them found once; the top ten carry 18%. Sample: blood. The receptors shown here come from a woman aged 55-69 years in good health.

This clonotype was counted only a few times. The rearrangement uses TRBV9 and TRBJ2-7; D unclear. CDR1 and CDR2 (germline): SGDLS, YYNGEE. This CDR3 spans 14 amino acids. Trimming pared 0 bases from V and 2 bases from J, leaving 9 bases between. For the CDR3, the DNA is TGTGCCAGCAGCGTAGGCGGCGAGACCTACGAGCAGTACTTC. It is translated as CASSVGGETYEQYF. Supplemented by reference TRBV9 and TRBJ2-7, the full variable domain reads DSGVTQTPKHLITATGQRVTLRCSPRSGDLSVYWYQQSLDQGLQFLIQYYNGEERAKGNILERFSAQQFPDLHSELNLSSLELGDSALYFCASSVGGETYEQYFGPGTRLTVT.

This clonotype has more than one count but fewer than ten. The rearrangement uses TRBV29-1 and TRBJ1-4; the D gene is possibly TRBD1 (6 bases). CDR1 is SQVTM and CDR2 is ANQGSEA in the germline V gene. The V gene lost 5 bases and the J gene lost 4 bases, with 11 bases spanning the gap. The CDR3 runs to 13 residues. The CDR3 spells CSVKQGGNEKLFF. The CDR3 DNA reads TGCAGCGTTAAACAGGGCGGTAATGAAAAACTGTTTTTT.

This clonotype was picked up a small number of times. The chain carries TRBV4-1 and TRBJ1-6; a possible D gene is TRBD1 (5 bases). This CDR3 is built from 15 residues. CDR1 is MGHRA and CDR2 is YSYEKL in the germline V gene. The V gene lost 0 bases and the J gene lost 9 bases, with 12 bases spanning the gap. The CDR3 spells CASSQDGDRGSPLHF. CDR3 nucleotide sequence: TGCGCCAGCAGCCAAGATGGGGACCGGGGTTCACCCCTCCACTTT.

Comment on this clonotype: At one end the junction does not follow the germline gene, possibly because of a read error. This chain joins TRBV15 and TRBJ2-3; 7 positions match TRBD1. CDR1 is LNHNV, CDR2 YYDKDF, per germline (reference sequence). The CDR3 consists of 13 residues. Here the CDR3 DNA reads TGTGCCACCAACAGAGGACAGGTAGATACGCAGTATTTT. Protein sequence: CATNRGQVDTQYF.

The chain links TRBV9 to TRBJ1-4; D uncertain. Germline assignment: CDR1 SGDLS and CDR2 YYNGEE. Trimming stripped 6 bases from V and 4 bases from J, with 10 bases between. The CDR3 is 13 amino acids. CDR3 sequence reads: CASNTGVNEKLFF. DNA for the CDR3: TGTGCCAGCAATACGGGTGTTAATGAAAAACTGTTTTTT.

This clonotype was recorded once. This chain links TRBV4-2 with TRBJ2-1, with D perhaps being TRBD1 or TRBD2 (5 bases each). The CDR3 length is 15 residues. The germline CDR1 and CDR2 sequences are LGHNA and YNFKEQ. The V and J ends lost 4 bases and 3 bases respectively, with 13 bases between them. This chain's CDR3 is CASSPSGALYNEQFF. The CDR3 DNA is TGTGCCAGCAGCCCCTCCGGGGCCCTCTACAATGAGCAGTTCTTC.

The rearrangement uses TRBV7-9 and TRBJ1-1; D remains unclear. Germline loops: CDR1 SEHNR, CDR2 FQNEAQ (reference sequence). Trimming pared 4 bases from V and 3 bases from J, leaving 6 bases between. CDR3 length: 12 amino acids. The CDR3 DNA sequence: TGTGCCAGCAGCTCCATTGACACTGAAGCTTTCTTT. Its translation is CASSSIDTEAFF.

V and J are TRBV5-1 and TRBJ2-1; 7 positions agree with TRBD2. The end of the DNA is better explained by TRBJ2-7, so the J call may be wrong. Looked up from germline, CDR1 is SGHRS and CDR2 is YFSETQ. The CDR3 is 16 residues long. CDR3 amino acids: CASSTTGGSSYNEQYF. In DNA, the CDR3 is TGCGCCAGCAGCACTACTGGCGGGAGCTCCTACAATGAGCAGTACTTC.

This chain connects TRBV7-9 to TRBJ2-7; 10 bases are shared with TRBD2. Germline loops: CDR1 SEHNR, CDR2 FQNEAQ (reference sequence). J gave up 7 bases and V 7 bases, and 22 bases lay outside the gene matches. The CDR3 runs 18 residues. In nucleotides, the CDR3 is TGTGCCAGCACCAGCCAAACCGCACTAGCGGGAAGGAGCAATGAGCAGTACTTC. Translating it yields CASTSQTALAGRSNEQYF. The whole variable domain, filled in from reference TRBV7-9 and TRBJ2-7, reads DTGVSQNPRHKITKRGQNVTFRCDPISEHNRLYWYRQTLGQGPEFLTYFQNEAQLEKSRLLSDRFSAERPKGSFSTLEIQRTEQGDSAMYLCASTSQTALAGRSNEQYFGPGTRLTVT.

Worth noting for this clonotype: A clone one base away is much larger, so this may be a read error. The rearrangement links TRBV28 to TRBJ2-5; 8 nucleotides match TRBD2. The germline V gene encodes CDR1 MDHEN and CDR2 SYDVKM. V lost 7 bases, J lost 11 bases, and 12 bases stayed unmatched. The CDR3 is 13 amino acids. The CDR3 DNA sequence: TGTGCCAGCATCCGAGCGGGAGCACATGAGCAGTACTTC. This codes for CASIRAGAHEQYF.

With regard to this clonotype: A read error may produce the germline difference seen at one junction end. J is TRBJ2-1 and V is TRBV7-6; D is perhaps TRBD2 (6 bases). In germline, CDR1 is SGHVS, CDR2 FNYEAQ. The CDR3 consists of 14 residues. DNA of the CDR3: TGTGCCAGCAGCTTAGTACGGGAGTGGGATGAGCGGTTCTTC. The encoded protein is CASSLVREWDERFF.

This clonotype was observed a handful of times. As DNA, the CDR3 is TGTGCCAGCAGTTTCTTCGACGGGAATAACTATGGCTACACCTTC. It specifies CASSFFDGNNYGYTF. The rearrangement uses TRBV27 and TRBJ1-2; D ambiguous. The V gene lost 3 bases and the J gene lost 1 base, with 12 bases spanning the gap. From germline, CDR1 is MNHEY and CDR2 SMNVEV (reference sequence). The CDR3 extends over 15 amino acids.

The genes are TRBV12-3 or TRBV12-4 and TRBJ2-1; 12 bases agree with TRBD2. The V and J ends lost 8 bases and 4 bases, in that order; junction bases with no gene match: 3. This CDR3 is built from 14 residues. In nucleotides, the CDR3 is TGTGCCAGCTTCGGGACTAGCGGGTACAATGAGCAGTTCTTC. It translates to CASFGTSGYNEQFF.

On this clonotype itself: An end of the junction does not agree with germline; a read error may underlie this. The rearrangement links TRBV12-3 or TRBV12-4 to TRBJ2-6; 8 bases match TRBD2. The CDR3 spans 18 residues. The CDR3 spells CASSSTSGIYSGANVPTF. Here the CDR3 DNA reads TGTGCCAGCAGTTCCACTAGCGGTATCTACTCTGGGGCCAACGTCCCGACTTTC.

This rearrangement joins TRBV6-5 to TRBJ2-5; 11 bases are shared with TRBD1. In germline, CDR1 is MNHEY, CDR2 SVGAGI. The CDR3 length is 15 residues. Trimming cost V 4 bases and J 2 bases; bases outside gene matches: 3. The DNA of the CDR3 is TGTGCCAGCAGTTCCGGGACAGGGGGTCAAGAGACCCAGTACTTC. This sequence encodes CASSSGTGGQETQYF.

This clonotype was counted once. The chain combines TRBV9 with TRBJ2-7, with D possibly being TRBD2 (6 bases). CDR1 is SGDLS and CDR2 is YYNGEE in the germline V gene. The CDR3 has 16 amino acids. The V end was cut by 0 bases, the J end by 7 bases, with 20 bases between. DNA for the CDR3: TGTGCCAGCAGCGTAGACGTAGGGACTCTTCACAATGAGCAGTACTTC. Amino acids: CASSVDVGTLHNEQYF.

This clonotype was seen a few times. The genes are TRBV10-1 and TRBJ1-2; 7 nucleotides align to TRBD1. The V segment lost 5 bases and the J segment 3 bases; nucleotides outside the gene matches: 15. CDR1 WNHNN and CDR2 SYGVQD come from the germline V gene (reference sequence). The CDR3 is 17 residues long. The CDR3 loop reads CASSPGGISVWDYGYTF. The CDR3 DNA is TGCGCCAGCAGTCCAGGGGGAATATCTGTTTGGGACTATGGCTACACCTTC.

The chain has TRBV5-4 and TRBJ1-2; 10 bases are shared with TRBD1. The CDR3 contains 14 residues. V shed 3 bases, J shed 7 bases, and the junction held 6 bases outside the gene matches. Germline CDR1 and CDR2: SGHNT and YYREEE (reference sequence). The CDR3 reads CASSSRDRGCGYTF. DNA for the CDR3: TGTGCCAGCAGCTCCCGGGACAGGGGCTGTGGCTACACCTTC.

The V and J genes are TRBV6-1 and TRBJ2-1; D possibly corresponds to TRBD2 (6 bases). The CDR3 runs to 14 residues. The germline V gene has CDR1 MNHNS and CDR2 SASEGT. V was pared by 10 bases and J by 7 bases, with 20 bases between. The DNA for the CDR3 is TGTGCCACTAGATGGGACTGGGTGAGGAATGAGCAGTTCTTC. Translating it yields CATRWDWVRNEQFF.

This clonotype was picked up a small number of times. V is TRBV5-5 and J is TRBJ2-3; D unclear. Germline lookup yields CDR1 SGHKS and CDR2 YYEKEE (reference sequence). The CDR3 extends over 14 amino acids. Trimming cost V 4 bases and J 5 bases, with 14 bases left between them. The CDR3 nucleotides read TGTGCCAGCAGCGTGGATAGAGGCGGAGATACGCAGTATTTT. Its translation: CASSVDRGGDTQYF.

The table lists this clonotype with a count of one. This chain connects TRBV4-1 to TRBJ2-3, with D hard to call. In germline, CDR1 is MGHRA, CDR2 YSYEKL. There are 16 residues in the CDR3. V lost 4 bases and J 2 bases, leaving 16 bases between the germline ends. The CDR3 is CASSPSQTPNTDTQYF. CDR3 DNA sequence: TGCGCCAGCAGCCCGTCACAGACCCCGAACACAGATACGCAGTATTTT.

This clonotype occurred a few times. V usage is TRBV5-5 and J usage is TRBJ1-2, with D perhaps TRBD1 (6 bases). CDR1 and CDR2 from the germline V gene are SGHKS and YYEKEE (reference sequence). With 4 bases removed from V and 3 bases from J, the gap between germline ends came to 16 bases. The CDR3 sequence is 15 residues long. CDR3: CASSVADRPYYGYTF. DNA for the CDR3: TGTGCCAGCAGCGTAGCCGACAGGCCTTACTATGGCTACACCTTC.

This clonotype appeared a few times. This rearrangement joins TRBV4-2 to TRBJ2-5, with D perhaps being TRBD1 or TRBD2 (5 bases each). Trimming took off 8 bases at V and 5 bases at J, with 12 bases between the two ends. This CDR3 has 12 amino acids. Germline values: CDR1 LGHNA, CDR2 YNFKEQ. In DNA form, the CDR3 reads TGTGCCAGCGGAGCTGAGGGGGAGACCCAGTACTTC. Its translation: CASGAEGETQYF.

The chain uses TRBV11-2 and TRBJ2-7; perhaps TRBD2 as D (6 bases). The CDR3 is 13 amino acids. CDR1 and CDR2 from the germline V gene are SGHAT and FQNNGV. The V and J ends lost 2 bases and 12 bases respectively, with 17 bases between them. This CDR3 is CASSLQSARGLYF. In nucleotides, the CDR3 is TGTGCCAGCAGCTTACAATCCGCGCGGGGTCTGTACTTC.

The chain joins TRBV7-7 to TRBJ2-7; no definite D call. The CDR3 contains 14 residues. The V gene's germline CDR1 is SSHAT and CDR2 FNYEAQ (reference sequence). V lost 3 bases, J lost 5 bases, and 14 bases lay in between. The CDR3 nucleotides are TGTGCCAGCAGCTTTGGTCCGTCCGGGCACGAGCAGTACTTC. It is translated as CASSFGPSGHEQYF.

This chain joins TRBV18 and TRBJ2-1, with a possible D match to TRBD1 (5 bases). Germline values: CDR1 KGHSH, CDR2 LQKENI. V was cut by 2 bases and J by 1 base, with 9 bases left in between. The CDR3 is 15 amino acids. The CDR3 coding sequence is TGTGCCAGCTCACCAATGGCAGGGTCCTACAATGAGCAGTTCTTC. Residues: CASSPMAGSYNEQFF.

This clonotype was seen more than once but under ten times. This sequence joins TRBV12-3 or TRBV12-4 and TRBJ2-7; TRBD2 aligns across 9 bases. The length of the CDR3 is 13 residues. V lost 10 bases to trimming and J lost 0 bases; unmatched junction nucleotides: 4. CDR3 in DNA: TGTGCCACCAGCGGGAGGCCCTCCTACGAGCAGTACTTC. Encoded protein: CATSGRPSYEQYF.